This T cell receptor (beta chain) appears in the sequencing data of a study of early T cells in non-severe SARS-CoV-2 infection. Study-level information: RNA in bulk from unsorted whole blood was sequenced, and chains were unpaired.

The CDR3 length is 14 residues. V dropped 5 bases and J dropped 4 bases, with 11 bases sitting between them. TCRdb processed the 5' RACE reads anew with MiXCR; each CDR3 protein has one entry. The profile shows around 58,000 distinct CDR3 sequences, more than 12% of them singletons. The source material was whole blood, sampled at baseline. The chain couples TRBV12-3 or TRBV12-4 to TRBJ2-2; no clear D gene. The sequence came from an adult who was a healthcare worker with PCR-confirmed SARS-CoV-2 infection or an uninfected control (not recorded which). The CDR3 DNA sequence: TGTGCCAGCAGTGTGGTCAGGACCACCGGGGAGCTGTTTTTT. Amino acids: CASSVVRTTGELFF.